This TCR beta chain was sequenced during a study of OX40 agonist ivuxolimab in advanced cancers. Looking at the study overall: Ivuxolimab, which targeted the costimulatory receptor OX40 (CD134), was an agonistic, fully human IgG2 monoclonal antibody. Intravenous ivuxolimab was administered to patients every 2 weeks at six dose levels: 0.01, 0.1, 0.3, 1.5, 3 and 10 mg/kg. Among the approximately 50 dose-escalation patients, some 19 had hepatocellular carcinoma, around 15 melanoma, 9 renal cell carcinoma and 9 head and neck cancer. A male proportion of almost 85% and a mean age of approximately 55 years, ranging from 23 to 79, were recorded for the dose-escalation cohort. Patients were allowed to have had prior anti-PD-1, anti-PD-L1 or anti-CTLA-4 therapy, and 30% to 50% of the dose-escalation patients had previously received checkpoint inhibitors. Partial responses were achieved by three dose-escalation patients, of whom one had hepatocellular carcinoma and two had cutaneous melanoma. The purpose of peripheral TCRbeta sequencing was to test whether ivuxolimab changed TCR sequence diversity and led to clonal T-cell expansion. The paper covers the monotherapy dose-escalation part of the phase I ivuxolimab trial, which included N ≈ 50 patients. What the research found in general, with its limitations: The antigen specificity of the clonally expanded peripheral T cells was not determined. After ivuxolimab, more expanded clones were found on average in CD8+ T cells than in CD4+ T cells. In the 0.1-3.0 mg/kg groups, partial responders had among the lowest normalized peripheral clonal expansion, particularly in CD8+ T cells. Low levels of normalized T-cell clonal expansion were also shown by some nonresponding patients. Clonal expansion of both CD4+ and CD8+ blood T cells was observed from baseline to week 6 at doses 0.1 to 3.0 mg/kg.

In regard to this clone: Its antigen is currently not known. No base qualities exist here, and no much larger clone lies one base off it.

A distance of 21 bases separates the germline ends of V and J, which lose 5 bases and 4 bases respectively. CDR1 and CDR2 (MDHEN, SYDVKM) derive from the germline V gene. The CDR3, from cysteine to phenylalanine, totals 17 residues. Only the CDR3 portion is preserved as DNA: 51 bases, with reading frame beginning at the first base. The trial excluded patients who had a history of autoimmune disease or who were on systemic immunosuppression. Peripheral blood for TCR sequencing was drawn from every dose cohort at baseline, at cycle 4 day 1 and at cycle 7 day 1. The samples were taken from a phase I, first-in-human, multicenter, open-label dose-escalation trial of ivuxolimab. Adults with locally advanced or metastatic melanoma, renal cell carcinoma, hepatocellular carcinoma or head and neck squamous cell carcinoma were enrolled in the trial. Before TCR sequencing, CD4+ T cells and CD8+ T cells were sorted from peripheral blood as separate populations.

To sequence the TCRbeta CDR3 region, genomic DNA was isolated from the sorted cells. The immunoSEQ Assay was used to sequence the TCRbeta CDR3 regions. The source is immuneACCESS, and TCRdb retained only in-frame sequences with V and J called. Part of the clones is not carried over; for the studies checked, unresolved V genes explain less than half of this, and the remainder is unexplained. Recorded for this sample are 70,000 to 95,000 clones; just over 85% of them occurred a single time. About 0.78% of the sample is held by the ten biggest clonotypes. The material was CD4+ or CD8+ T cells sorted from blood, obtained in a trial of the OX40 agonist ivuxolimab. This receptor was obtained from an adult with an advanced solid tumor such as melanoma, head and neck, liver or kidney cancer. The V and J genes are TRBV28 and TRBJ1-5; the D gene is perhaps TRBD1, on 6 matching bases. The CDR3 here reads CASSLASTGRANQPQHF. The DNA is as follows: TGTGCCAGCAGTCTAGCAAGTACAGGGAGGGCGAATCAGCCCCAGCATTTT.